This T cell receptor beta chain comes out of a study of post-analysis software for immune sequencing data. CDR1 KGHDR and CDR2 SFDVKD come from the germline V gene. Trimming shortened V by 0 bases and J by 5 bases, and 12 bases separated the two germline ends. The length of the CDR3 is 15 residues. Whole-study findings and limits: For normalized Chao1 diversity, multiple sclerosis patients scored significantly lower than controls did. With TRBV5-6, TRBV5-1 and TRBV20-1 included, about five TRBV segments were more frequent in patients than in controls.

Concerning this clonotype: No antigen is known for it.

The TCR beta cDNA libraries carried unique molecular identifiers. Starting from approximately 0.95 to 9.8 million T cells, the study yielded about 540,000 cDNA molecules. TCRdb passed the PCR reads through MiXCR, listing each CDR3 protein once. The top ten hold under 2% of the sample, which has roughly 600,000 distinct CDR3 sequences, roughly two fifths seen once. This rearrangement joins TRBV24-1 to TRBJ2-5; perhaps TRBD2 as D (6 bases). This clonotype originated in a girl aged 10-17 years with multiple sclerosis. The sample comprised blood. The CDR3 loop is CATSDLLGGWETQYF. In DNA, the CDR3 is TGTGCCACCAGTGATTTGCTGGGGGGATGGGAGACCCAGTACTTC.